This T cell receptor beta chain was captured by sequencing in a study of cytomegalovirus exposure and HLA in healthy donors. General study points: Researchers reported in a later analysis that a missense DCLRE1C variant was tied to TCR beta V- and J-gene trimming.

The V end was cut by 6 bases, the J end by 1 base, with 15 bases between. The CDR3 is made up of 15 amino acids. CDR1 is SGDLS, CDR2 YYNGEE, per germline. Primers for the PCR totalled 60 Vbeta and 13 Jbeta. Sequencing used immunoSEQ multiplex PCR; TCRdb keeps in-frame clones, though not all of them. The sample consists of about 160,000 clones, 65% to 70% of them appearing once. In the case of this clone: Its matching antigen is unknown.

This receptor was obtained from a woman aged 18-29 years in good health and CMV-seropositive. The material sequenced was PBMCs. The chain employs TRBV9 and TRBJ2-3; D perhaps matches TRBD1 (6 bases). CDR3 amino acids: CASTRLQGRTDTQYF. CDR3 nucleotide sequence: TGTGCCAGCACCCGACTACAGGGACGCACAGATACGCAGTATTTT.